This T cell receptor (beta chain) is drawn from a study of T cells in Graves' hyperthyroidism and ophthalmopathy (dated 2019 in TCRdb). Study-level background: A discovery cohort of roughly 96 patients, roughly 43 with Graves' ophthalmopathy and fewer than 65 with stable Graves' hyperthyroidism, was used to find distinguishing TCR V-J signatures. Prospective prediction of ophthalmopathy was tested in an independent validation cohort consisting of about 20 hyperthyroidism patients and 15 to 17 patients who later progressed to ophthalmopathy. The 100 discovery patients were divided at random into training and test sets in a 7:3 ratio. The paper describes TCR Vbeta CDR3 sequencing of 135 peripheral blood samples, made up of 40 to 45 ophthalmopathy patients, some 80 hyperthyroidism patients and 17 progressor patients. After sampling, hyperthyroidism patients received methimazole starting at 30 mg daily, and ophthalmopathy patients received high-dose intravenous methylprednisolone. The study also compared thyroid tissue and blood T-cell repertoires from five or six Graves' hyperthyroidism patients.

On the study overall, not on this receptor specifically: In validation, progression to ophthalmopathy was predicted by the model with 55% to 71% sensitivity and nearly 75% specificity, a median of about 6 months before onset. Sample size was not statistically predetermined, and investigators were not blinded to group allocation. A model built on a 13 V-J signature distinguished ophthalmopathy from stable hyperthyroidism, reaching about 88% sensitivity and about 81% specificity in cross-validation and 80%/75% in testing. Most expanded thyroid clonotypes (frequency above 0.001) were also found in blood, which suggests that blood repertoires may mirror thyroid immune responses.

Patients with uncontrolled infections, other autoimmune diseases, pregnancy or lactation were excluded. Diagnoses were based on clinical symptoms, serum thyroxine and TRAb, thyroid ultrasound and orbital computed tomography. Total RNA was extracted using Trizol reagent, and RNA quality was assessed on an Agilent 2100 Bioanalyzer. V and J lose 8 bases and 7 bases, and a span of 17 bases separates them. The CDR3 runs 13 amino acids, cysteine and phenylalanine included. Only CDR3 DNA remains: 39 bases, in frame from the first base. The germline V gene yields MNHEY for CDR1 and SVGAGI for CDR2. TCR beta CDR3 regions were amplified from RNA transcripts. A first-round RT-PCR of the TCR CDR3 used the HTBI primer set with the Qiagen OneStep RT-PCR kit. A second multiplex PCR round built the libraries, followed by size selection and purification. Libraries were sequenced paired-end with 100 bp reads on an Illumina HiSeq2000. The original methods were these. SOAPnuke was used to process the raw data, with reads discarded if the reads contained adapters or uncalled bases, had a mean Phred below 15, or lacked an exact constant-primer or identifier match. COPE v1.2.5 was used to merge the high-quality paired reads, and each unique nucleotide sequence was defined as a clonotype. Clonotypes were aligned to IMGT TRBV, TRBD and TRBJ reference segments using MiTCR v1.1. Analysis was restricted to V-J combinations with a frequency above 0.0001, which covered about 99% of repertoires. A TCS score was defined as the ratio between F50 (clonal expansion) and ExV (chaos), using BLOSUM62-based TCRdist between CDR3 peptides within each V-J. Welch's t-statistics and random forest reduced 514 V-J features to 13, which were used in a naive Bayes classifier (R e1071). The similarity between thyroid and blood repertoires was quantified using the Morisita-Horn index. TCRdb handled the public reads itself, with Q25 trimming in fastp and clone calling in MiXCR, and kept productive beta chains. All rows with the same CDR3 protein become a single entry with the most common DNA and genes. Clone size and V and J calls follow TCRdb, not the original study. For this sample the table gives over 650,000 distinct CDR3 sequences, of which about 45% were detected only once. The top ten hold under 8.5% of the sample.

This clonotype was seen repeatedly, ten times or more. Its recognized antigen is unknown. Per-nucleotide qualities are absent, and no much larger clonotype sits a single base away. The sample comprised peripheral blood or thyroid tissue (not recorded which). The sequence came from an adult man with Graves' disease, either hyperthyroidism or ophthalmopathy (not recorded which). The rearranged chain carries TRBV6-5 and TRBJ1-2, with a weak D call of TRBD1 (5 bases match). For the CDR3, the sequence is CASGGRGNVGYTF. The nucleotides are TGTGCCAGCGGGGGAAGGGGTAACGTTGGCTACACCTTC.